This T cell receptor (beta chain) was profiled in a study of CD8 T cells in Susac syndrome. RNA totalling about 0.5 to 1 ug underwent reverse transcription with random hexamers. From the immunoSEQ multiplex PCR reads, TCRdb called clonotypes with MiXCR, one entry per CDR3 protein. The sample includes 330,000 or so distinct CDR3 sequences, 70% to 90% of them seen just once. V was clipped by 3 bases and J by 0 bases, with 9 bases between them. The germline CDR1 and CDR2 sequences are LNHDA and SQIVND (reference sequence). The CDR3 contains 15 residues. The material sequenced was CD8+ T cells from PBMCs. This sequence was found in a human donor with multiple sclerosis. J is TRBJ1-3 and V is TRBV19, with D unclear. The CDR3 nucleotides are TGTGCCAGTAGTATGGTTCGGTACTCTGGAAACACCATATATTTT. It codes for CASSMVRYSGNTIYF.